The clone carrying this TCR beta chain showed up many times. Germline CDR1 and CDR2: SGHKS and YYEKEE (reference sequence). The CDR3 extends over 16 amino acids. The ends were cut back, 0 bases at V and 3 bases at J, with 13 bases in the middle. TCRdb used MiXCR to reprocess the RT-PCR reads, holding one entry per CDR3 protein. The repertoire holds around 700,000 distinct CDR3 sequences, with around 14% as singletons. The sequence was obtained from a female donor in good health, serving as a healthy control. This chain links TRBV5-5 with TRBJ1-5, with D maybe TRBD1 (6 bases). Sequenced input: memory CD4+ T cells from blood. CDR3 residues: CASSLGRGAINQPQHF. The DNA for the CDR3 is TGTGCCAGCAGCTTGGGCAGGGGCGCTATCAATCAGCCCCAGCATTTT.